One sample yielded the 18 T cell receptor beta chains listed below, sequenced in a study of identical twins. Using its own MiXCR run on the 5' RACE reads, TCRdb lists one record per CDR3 protein. The profile shows some 1,600,000 distinct CDR3 sequences, roughly 35% of them singletons. The sequenced sample consisted of cord blood. These receptors came from a newborn girl in good health.

This clonotype has a handful of counts. J is TRBJ2-7 and V is TRBV2; 8 bases map to TRBD2. Trimming took 6 bases from V and 0 from J; bases not matched to a gene: 16. From germline, CDR1 is SNHLY and CDR2 FYNNEI. The CDR3 is made up of 18 amino acids. CDR3 sequence reads: CASSASPSGPKSSYEQYF. The CDR3 bases are TGTGCCAGCAGCGCAAGTCCTAGCGGGCCGAAATCCTCCTACGAGCAGTACTTC.

The rearrangement joins TRBV20-1 to TRBJ2-3; 7 bases agree with TRBD2. V lost 4 bases and J lost 2; bases outside the gene matches: 12. Germline CDR1 reads DFQATT; CDR2 reads SNEGSKA (reference sequence). This CDR3 has 16 residues. The CDR3 sequence: CSAKPSRGGFTDTQYF. CDR3 coding DNA: TGCAGTGCTAAACCGAGCCGCGGGGGTTTCACAGATACGCAGTATTTT.

The rearrangement uses TRBV12-3 or TRBV12-4 and TRBJ2-7; D might be TRBD2 (6 bases). This CDR3 has 16 amino acids. The V gene lost 5 bases and the J gene lost 2 bases, with 19 bases spanning the gap. The CDR3 DNA follows: TGTGCCAGCAGTCTAACCCCCACGGCGGGGACCTACGAGCAGTACTTC. Amino acids: CASSLTPTAGTYEQYF.

The DNA of the CDR3 is TGCGCCAGCAGCCCCCGGGACAGCTACTACGAGCAGTACTTC. As protein: CASSPRDSYYEQYF. The chain is built from TRBV5-1 and TRBJ2-7; 7 bases are shared with TRBD1. The CDR3 covers 14 residues. V shed 4 bases and J 3 bases; nucleotides not matched to a gene: 7. Germline CDR1 reads SGHRS; CDR2 reads YFSETQ.

This clonotype was picked up many times. The gene calls are TRBV29-1 and TRBJ2-3; 8 bases agree with TRBD1. Germline trimming cut 6 bases from V and 5 bases from J; bases unmatched to any gene: 16. CDR1 is SQVTM and CDR2 is ANQGSEA in the germline V gene. The CDR3 runs 16 residues. This CDR3 reads CSVDFRDRIGGDTQYF. The CDR3 bases are TGCAGCGTCGACTTCCGGGACAGGATAGGGGGAGATACGCAGTATTTT.

V and J are TRBV20-1 and TRBJ2-7; no clear D. The CDR3 loop spans 17 amino acids. Germline V gene data show CDR1 as DFQATT and CDR2 as SNEGSKA (reference sequence). V was clipped by 2 bases and J by 0 bases, with 20 bases between them. The DNA of the CDR3 is TGCAGTGCTAGATTAATCGGAATGGGGAAGCGCTCCTACGAGCAGTACTTC. It codes for CSARLIGMGKRSYEQYF.

In its sample, this clonotype was seen a few times. This sequence joins TRBV7-2 and TRBJ2-1; 11 bases are a match to TRBD2. The germline gives CDR1 SGHTA, CDR2 FQGNSA. V was pared by 6 bases and J by 0 bases, with 10 bases of the junction left unmatched. The CDR3 runs to 18 residues. The CDR3 DNA is TGTGCCAGCAGTCACCCGACTAGCGGGGTGAGCTCCTACAATGAGCAGTTCTTC. It is translated as CASSHPTSGVSSYNEQFF.

The chain couples TRBV7-2 to TRBJ1-1, with TRBD1 as a possible D gene (5 bases). The length of the CDR3 is 15 residues. V was cut by 2 bases and J by 1 base, with 11 bases left in between. The V gene's germline CDR1 is SGHTA and CDR2 FQGNSA. This chain's CDR3 is CASSLLPGRNTEAFF. The DNA for the CDR3 is TGTGCCAGCAGCTTACTTCCGGGACGGAACACTGAAGCTTTCTTT.

This chain links TRBV5-1 with TRBJ2-1; the match to TRBD2 covers 11 bases. V was clipped by 1 base and J by 0 bases; unmatched bases: 3. Germline V gene data show CDR1 as SGHRS and CDR2 as YFSETQ. This CDR3 is built from 17 residues. This CDR3 is CASSLIGLAGSYNEQFF. CDR3 sequence (DNA): TGCGCCAGCAGCTTGATAGGACTAGCGGGCTCCTACAATGAGCAGTTCTTC.

CDR3 nucleotide sequence: TGTGCCAGCAGCCAAGAAAGCGGGGGGCTTGGGATTAATCAGCCCCAGCATTTT. Translating gives CASSQESGGLGINQPQHF. The V gene is TRBV21-1, the J gene TRBJ1-5. TRBV21-1 is flagged as a pseudogene. This CDR3 has 18 amino acids.

This clonotype was seen only a few times. This chain joins TRBV12-3 or TRBV12-4 and TRBJ2-1; 10 nucleotides line up with TRBD2. After removal of 6 bases from V and 3 bases from J, the junction contained 11 bases not matched to a gene. The CDR3 is 17 amino acids. CDR3 sequence (DNA): TGTGCCAGCAGCCCCATCCTTACTAGCGGGATCTACAATGAGCAGTTCTTC. Its protein product is CASSPILTSGIYNEQFF.

This clonotype was seen ten or more times. DNA for the CDR3: TGTGCCAGCAGACCGGGACTAGCGGGTACCAATGAGCAGTTCTTC. Translated: CASRPGLAGTNEQFF. V and J are TRBV12-3 or TRBV12-4 and TRBJ2-1, with 12 nucleotides matching TRBD2. This CDR3 region has 15 residues. V lost 6 bases to trimming and J lost 6 bases; unmatched junction nucleotides: 6.

The table lists this clonotype with a few counts. The rearrangement links TRBV6-2 or TRBV6-3 to TRBJ1-1; D remains unclear. The CDR3 runs to 13 residues. Germline V CDR1 and CDR2: MNHEY, SVGEGT. V lost 5 bases and J 3 bases, leaving 10 bases between the germline ends. CDR3 sequence reads: CASSRRQDTEAFF. Written as DNA, the CDR3 is TGTGCCAGCAGTCGCCGACAAGACACTGAAGCTTTCTTT.

The CDR3 DNA reads TGCAGTGCTAGGGACCAGGATAACTATGGCTACACCTTC. Protein: CSARDQDNYGYTF. V and J are TRBV20-1 and TRBJ1-2; no clear D. Trimming cost V 3 bases and J 1 base, with 9 bases left between them. Germline V lookup: CDR1 DFQATT, CDR2 SNEGSKA (reference sequence). This CDR3 has 13 amino acids.

This clonotype has only a few counts. The genes are TRBV28 and TRBJ2-2; weak D call: TRBD1 (6 bases). Germline CDR1 is MDHEN and CDR2 is SYDVKM. The CDR3 contains 15 residues. The V end was cut by 0 bases, the J end by 1 base, with 6 bases between. CDR3 coding DNA: TGTGCCAGCAGTTTATGGGACAGGAACACCGGGGAGCTGTTTTTT. Translation: CASSLWDRNTGELFF.

For this clonotype: A much larger clone lies one base from this, so it may be a read error. The chain has TRBV29-1 and TRBJ2-4, with 8 bases identical to TRBD2. V shed 5 bases, J shed 7 bases, and the junction held 13 bases outside the gene matches. This CDR3 contains 15 residues. Per germline, CDR1 SQVTM and CDR2 ANQGSEA. CDR3 bases: TGCAGCGTTCAGGCCGCACGCGGGAGGAGTAACATTCAGTACTTC. This translates into CSVQAARGRSNIQYF. The full variable domain, in which reference TRBV29-1 and TRBJ2-4 provide the parts outside the CDR3, is SAVISQKPSRDICQRGTSLTIQCQVDSQVTMMFWYRQQPGQSLTLIATANQGSEATYESGFVIDKFPISRPNLTFSTLTVSNMSPEDSSIYLCSVQAARGRSNIQYFGAGTRLSVL.

As for this clonotype: A much larger clonotype is one base distant, so this may be a read error. V usage is TRBV24-1 and J usage is TRBJ2-1; 9 bases are shared with TRBD2. The CDR3 loop spans 16 amino acids. Germline assignment: CDR1 KGHDR and CDR2 SFDVKD. Here the CDR3 reads CATGDLAGAGSDEQFF. CDR3 DNA sequence: TGTGCCACCGGTGATTTAGCGGGAGCTGGGTCCGATGAGCAGTTCTTC.

This rearrangement joins TRBV6-5 to TRBJ1-1, with a weak D call TRBD1 (5 bases). CDR1 and CDR2 from the germline V gene are MNHEY and SVGAGI. The ends were cut back, 2 bases at V and 4 bases at J, with 11 bases in the middle. The CDR3 is made up of 14 amino acids. CDR3 amino acids: CASSYIQGGTEAFF. CDR3 bases: TGTGCCAGCAGTTACATCCAGGGAGGCACTGAAGCTTTCTTT.